The clone carrying this TCR beta chain was found once. Its antigen remains unidentified. The sample originates from a study of cytomegalovirus exposure and HLA in healthy donors. Overall study findings and caveats: Association with HLA alleles at 0.05 false discovery rate was found for around 17,000 TCR beta sequences in a later analysis.

Though probably carrying unrecorded immune exposures, donors were nominally healthy at sampling. Trimming shortened V by 0 bases and J by 4 bases, and 12 bases separated the two germline ends. CDR1 KGHSH and CDR2 LQKENI come from the germline V gene. The CDR3 loop spans 15 amino acids. Primers included in the PCR were 60 Vbeta and 13 Jbeta primers. Using immunoSEQ multiplex PCR, the repertoire was profiled, and TCRdb retains in-frame clones only, with some absent. The sample comprises under 150,000 clones, approximately 80% of which are singletons, and around 3.9% rests with the top ten. The rearrangement joins TRBV18 to TRBJ1-1, with D possibly being TRBD1 (6 bases). Sequenced material: PBMCs. This TCR was recovered from a man aged 40-55 years in good health and CMV-seropositive. Written as DNA, the CDR3 is TGTGCCAGCTCACCACCGTTCGTAGGGGGCACTGAAGCTTTCTTT. Translating it yields CASSPPFVGGTEAFF.